This T cell receptor beta chain was identified during a study of blood T cell repertoires in COVID-19 (dated by TCRdb to the early 2020s). Looking at the study overall: Collaborator samples came from the United States, Italy and Spain and covered acute and convalescent phases of COVID-19. The prospective study material was composed of cDNA or gDNA derived from T cells, B-cell-depleted T cells, or PBMCs. Subjects who had been exposed to COVID-19, were actively infected with it, or had recovered from it provided the deeply sampled blood TCRbeta repertoires that made up the dataset. The repertoires were made available in a free public database intended to serve as a resource for research on the immune response to SARS-CoV-2. The samples were drawn from the first 160 participants of the ongoing ImmuneRACE study and from some 1,300 subjects provided by 6 global collaborators. A de-identified subject ID, COVID-19 status, age in years and sex were almost always included in the sample metadata. HLA class I and class II types, where available, came from metadata supplied by the sample provider rather than from assay-based typing. The paper's findings and limits, for the study overall: The amount of clinical and demographic metadata varied by source and participant and was provided uncurated.

Comments on this clone: Its antigen is unknown. The record has no base qualities; no much larger clone is one base away.

TCRbeta CDR3 regions were amplified from genomic DNA by means of the immunoSEQ Assay, a bias-controlled multiplex PCR. As for the authors' bioinformatics: Within the assay, amplification of reference gene primers was used to estimate how many nucleated cells each sample contained. To quantify the absolute abundance of each unique TCRbeta CDR3 rearrangement, sequence reads were collapsed and filtered. For each sample, productive Simpson clonality was calculated by taking the square root of Simpson's diversity index across productive rearrangements. Drawn from immuneACCESS, this table holds only the in-frame rearrangements with V and J called that TCRdb kept. Clones are partly lost; checked studies trace under half to an unresolved V gene and leave the rest unexplained. The V and J calls and clone size are taken from that table; D and trimming were inferred from the DNA. The sample profile shows more than 130,000 clones; about four fifths of them were found once. In total, the top ten clones hold about 9.3% of the sample.

The V end loses 5 bases and the J end loses 2 bases, and a stretch of 7 bases separates them. The germline V gene gives CDR1 as SGDLS and CDR2 as YYNGEE. The CDR3 numbers 12 residues from cysteine through phenylalanine. The CDR3 DNA has 36 bases and is translated from base 1. The collaborating institutions used their own protocols to collect whole blood in K2EDTA tubes. For TCRbeta analysis, collaborators shipped samples in one of three forms: frozen whole blood, isolated PBMCs, or DNA extracted from either of those sample types. This chain is built from TRBV9 and TRBJ1-2; no D gene can be assigned with confidence. The source material was peripheral blood. The origin of this receptor is a woman aged 80 or older in a cohort sampled during active or convalescent COVID-19. Read as DNA, the sequence is TGTGCCAGCAGTCAAGCAAACTATGGCTACACCTTC. This translates into CASSQANYGYTF. Where the CDR3 stops, the reference TRBV9 and TRBJ1-2 genes take over; the full variable domain is DSGVTQTPKHLITATGQRVTLRCSPRSGDLSVYWYQQSLDQGLQFLIQYYNGEERAKGNILERFSAQQFPDLHSELNLSSLELGDSALYFCASSQANYGYTFGSGTRLTVV.